This is a list of T cell receptor beta chains from one sample in a study of cytomegalovirus exposure and HLA in healthy donors. Measured with immunoSEQ multiplex PCR; TCRdb has only the in-frame clones, and not every one. The table lists over 110,000 clones, more than 75% of them singletons, with roughly 2.9% in the top ten. Sequencing used PBMCs. The origin of the receptors is a female donor in good health and CMV-seronegative. The CDR3 runs from the conserved cysteine through the conserved F or W. Part of the rows lack a size; the others show once, few, many or a class for expanded clones.

abundance: NA
v_gene: TRBV28
j_gene: TRBJ2-1
CDR3aa: CASSSPASGIHNEQFF

abundance: NA
v_gene: TRBV5-4
j_gene: TRBJ2-7
CDR3aa: CASSSERGDSYEQYF

abundance: NA
v_gene: TRBV4-1
j_gene: TRBJ1-2
CDR3aa: CASSQAAVLNYGYPF

abundance: NA
v_gene: TRBV2
j_gene: TRBJ2-3
CDR3aa: CASSEPGLPSTDTQYF

abundance: NA
v_gene: TRBV7-8
j_gene: TRBJ2-7
CDR3aa: CASSLTPKRTTSYEQYF

abundance: NA
v_gene: TRBV6-4
j_gene: TRBJ2-1
CDR3aa: CASRGDWRPSNEQFF

abundance: NA
v_gene: TRBV10-1
j_gene: TRBJ2-5
CDR3aa: CASKVRWREETQYF

abundance: NA
v_gene: TRBV5-1
j_gene: TRBJ2-3
CDR3aa: CASSLRSGSDTQYF

abundance: NA
v_gene: TRBV18
j_gene: TRBJ1-5
CDR3aa: CASSPRGEGNQPQHF

abundance: once
v_gene: TRBV5-1
j_gene: TRBJ2-5
CDR3aa: CASSLARTLQETQYF

abundance: NA
v_gene: TRBV7-9
j_gene: TRBJ2-7
CDR3aa: CASSLAGGGGQGRSYEQYF

abundance: NA
v_gene: TRBV7-9
j_gene: TRBJ2-3
CDR3aa: CASSRDGRAVTDTQYF

abundance: NA
v_gene: TRBV27
j_gene: TRBJ2-3
CDR3aa: CASSFKRGTDTQYF

abundance: NA
v_gene: TRBV27
j_gene: TRBJ2-7
CDR3aa: CASSLLGGAGRGEQYF

abundance: NA
v_gene: TRBV19
j_gene: TRBJ1-2
CDR3aa: CASSISVGGFYGYTF

abundance: NA
v_gene: TRBV7-3
j_gene: TRBJ2-7
CDR3aa: CASSSGVAGAEQYF

abundance: NA
v_gene: TRBV2
j_gene: TRBJ2-7
CDR3aa: CASIEGVGFAAVSYEQYF

abundance: NA
v_gene: TRBV2
j_gene: NA
CDR3aa: CASSELGTSGSGSYEQYF

abundance: NA
v_gene: TRBV5-6
j_gene: TRBJ2-7
CDR3aa: CASSPLGGAHEQYF

abundance: NA
v_gene: TRBV27
j_gene: TRBJ1-2
CDR3aa: CASSPWDRAGTGYTF

abundance: NA
v_gene: TRBV11-2
j_gene: TRBJ1-1
CDR3aa: CASSFSGGGRAFF

abundance: NA
v_gene: TRBV2
j_gene: TRBJ1-5
CDR3aa: CASETGQSNQPQHF

abundance: many
v_gene: TRBV10-3
j_gene: TRBJ2-2
CDR3aa: CAISDSTGELFF

abundance: NA
v_gene: TRBV28
j_gene: TRBJ2-1
CDR3aa: CASSGLGQANEQFF

abundance: once
v_gene: TRBV10-1
j_gene: TRBJ2-3
CDR3aa: CASSESRNTDTQYF

abundance: NA
v_gene: TRBV6-5
j_gene: TRBJ1-1
CDR3aa: CASSYSGGMNTEAFF

abundance: NA
v_gene: TRBV6-1
j_gene: TRBJ2-2
CDR3aa: CASSEGLGFGGELFF

abundance: NA
v_gene: TRBV5-5
j_gene: TRBJ2-5
CDR3aa: CASSLFEGDSETQYF

abundance: NA
v_gene: TRBV4-3
j_gene: TRBJ1-2
CDR3aa: CASSQEGGHGGYTF

abundance: NA
v_gene: TRBV28
j_gene: TRBJ2-1
CDR3aa: CASSLGFDLPSRTSGDNEQFF

abundance: NA
v_gene: TRBV5-1
j_gene: TRBJ2-6
CDR3aa: CASSGAGANVLTF

abundance: few
v_gene: TRBV6-5
j_gene: TRBJ1-2
CDR3aa: CASRRQQGGYTF

abundance: few
v_gene: TRBV27
j_gene: TRBJ2-1
CDR3aa: CASRSGYNEQFF

abundance: NA
v_gene: TRBV6-1
j_gene: TRBJ1-2
CDR3aa: CASSEGLGLNYGYTF

abundance: NA
v_gene: TRBV11-2
j_gene: TRBJ1-2
CDR3aa: CASSPDRGSNYGYTF

abundance: NA
v_gene: TRBV5-6
j_gene: TRBJ2-4
CDR3aa: CASSFRASAGGEKNIQYF

abundance: NA
v_gene: TRBV19
j_gene: TRBJ2-3
CDR3aa: CASSILGRRTDTQYF

abundance: NA
v_gene: TRBV6-1
j_gene: NA
CDR3aa: CASRASGSYEQYF

abundance: NA
v_gene: TRBV6-6
j_gene: TRBJ2-5
CDR3aa: CASSSIQGIETQYF

abundance: NA
v_gene: TRBV4-1
j_gene: TRBJ2-1
CDR3aa: CASSQDPPGLPADEQFF

abundance: NA
v_gene: TRBV9
j_gene: TRBJ1-2
CDR3aa: CASSDPRGAAKTYGYTF